These T cell receptor beta chains were read from a single sample in a study of identical twins. TCRdb passed the 5' RACE reads through MiXCR, listing each CDR3 protein once. The sample lists nearly 900,000 distinct CDR3 sequences; 9% to 15% were seen once. The sample was also reused in another study, on yellow fever vaccine responses in identical twins.

The material sequenced was PBMCs. These receptors were taken from a woman aged 18-30 years in good health. Each CDR3 is given without its conserved first and last residue.

V	J	CDR3
TRBV7-9	TRBJ2-1	ASTQVAHEQF
TRBV29-1	TRBJ2-4	SVESGLAKNIQY
TRBV2	TRBJ2-3	ASIEAGDFDTQY
TRBV10-1	TRBJ2-1	ASNRTATYNEQF
TRBV7-8	TRBJ2-7	ASSLDVGEQY
TRBV12-3/TRBV12-4	TRBJ2-3	ASILWGSGIPRGTDTQY
TRBV7-9	TRBJ2-3	ASSRGRDSASRDTQY
TRBV20-1	TRBJ2-2	SAGNDREGHTGELF
TRBV12-3/TRBV12-4	TRBJ2-1	ASSRRELAYNEQF
TRBV10-3	TRBJ1-4	AISEGKEKLF
TRBV11-1	TRBJ1-5	ASSLAGSTGRNQPQH
TRBV5-5	TRBJ2-6	ASSFFLGSGANVLT
TRBV15	TRBJ2-1	ATSRVSGGSSYNEQF
TRBV7-8	TRBJ2-5	ASSLLNPRVETQY
TRBV12-3/TRBV12-4	TRBJ2-3	ASSQWADTQY
TRBV2	TRBJ1-2	ASSESDGYT
TRBV25-1	TRBJ2-7	ASSDAGRPKGEQY
TRBV3-1	TRBJ1-1	ASSSTGNTEAF
TRBV5-1	TRBJ2-1	ASSLDGQNGWRGEQF
TRBV7-9	TRBJ2-5	ASTRKDRGQETQY
TRBV20-1	TRBJ2-5	SARERLAVQETQY
TRBV4-2	TRBJ2-1	ASSQDYQGWNEQF
TRBV19	TRBJ2-1	ASSIPPRGNEQF
TRBV20-1	TRBJ2-1	SARVGINEQF
TRBV6-6	TRBJ2-5	ASFGGKETQY
TRBV28	TRBJ2-2	ASSFPLGLAVKAGELF
TRBV24-1	TRBJ2-5	ATSGLGPQETQY
TRBV4-1	TRBJ2-5	ASSHPGDRGETQY
TRBV5-1	TRBJ2-7	ASSLTGREEQY
TRBV3-1	TRBJ2-7	ASSQATSTHYEQY
TRBV6-2/TRBV6-3	TRBJ1-5	ASSYRQTSNQPQH
TRBV7-6	TRBJ2-3	ASSSDLTQY
TRBV7-9	TRBJ1-2	ASSTTGDDGYT
TRBV20-1	TRBJ2-3	SAVRLAGATDTQY
TRBV19	TRBJ2-4	ASSHRDIQY
TRBV29-1	TRBJ2-4	SVVESGRAVGNIQY
TRBV20-1	TRBJ2-1	SARGQDRV
TRBV27	TRBJ2-7	ASSRPGTGAYEQY
TRBV28	TRBJ2-3	ASSSPASGRTDTQY
TRBV7-9	TRBJ2-1	ASSPRGALNNEQF
TRBV12-3/TRBV12-4	TRBJ2-3	ASRPSDQLNTDTQY
TRBV7-9	TRBJ2-3	ASSWTTFTDTQY
TRBV19	TRBJ2-1	ASNRQAAGEQF
TRBV6-1	TRBJ1-1	ASSLFWGQNGNTEAF
TRBV7-9	TRBJ2-5	ASRDNRGETQY
TRBV15	TRBJ2-7	ATSDRGGGTKRYEQY
TRBV12-3/TRBV12-4	TRBJ2-7	ASSSGTSGREDYEQY
TRBV6-5	TRBJ2-6	ASSFGTGAGANVLT
TRBV20-1	TRBJ2-1	SARGAGFYNEQF
TRBV7-9	TRBJ2-5	ASSLGTSGRVEETQY
TRBV3-1	TRBJ2-7	ASVGTGPSEQY
TRBV7-9	TRBJ2-1	ASSLAFTLNEQF
TRBV5-5	TRBJ2-1	ASSGGLAGGPREQF
TRBV4-2	TRBJ2-7	ASSQEGGPGRSSYEQY
TRBV4-1	TRBJ1-1	ASSQGQYTEAF
TRBV9	TRBJ1-2	ASSVGTNRES
TRBV10-1	TRBJ2-5	ASSGLGLAGQETQY
TRBV2	TRBJ1-1	APKGGTTEAF
TRBV5-5	TRBJ2-7	ASSPRQGFYEQY
TRBV10-3	TRBJ2-7	AIRPRQEDEQY